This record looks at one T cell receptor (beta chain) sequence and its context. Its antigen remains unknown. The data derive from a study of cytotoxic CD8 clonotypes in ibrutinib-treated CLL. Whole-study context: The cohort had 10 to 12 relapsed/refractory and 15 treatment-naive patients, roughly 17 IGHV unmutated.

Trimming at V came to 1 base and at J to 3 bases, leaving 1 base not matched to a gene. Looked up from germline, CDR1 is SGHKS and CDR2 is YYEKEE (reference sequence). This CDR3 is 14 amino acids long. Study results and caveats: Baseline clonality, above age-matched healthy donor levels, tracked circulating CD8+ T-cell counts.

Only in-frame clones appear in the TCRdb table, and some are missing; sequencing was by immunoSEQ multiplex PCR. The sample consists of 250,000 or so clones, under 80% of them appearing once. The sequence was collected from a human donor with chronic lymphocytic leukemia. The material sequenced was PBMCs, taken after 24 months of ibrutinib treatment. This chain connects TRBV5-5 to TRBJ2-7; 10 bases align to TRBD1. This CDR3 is CASSLWDRGYEQYF. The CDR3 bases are TGTGCCAGCAGCTTGTGGGACAGGGGCTACGAGCAGTACTTC.